The clone carrying this TCR beta chain was found a few times. Its antigen remains unidentified. V lost 2 bases and J lost 7, with 15 bases in between. This CDR3 spans 15 amino acids. Germline V gene lookup returns CDR1 SGHTA and CDR2 FQGNSA. The sample originates from a study of response to subunit inactivated influenza vaccine. Study-wide results and caveats: The authors proposed limited new T cell recruitment per seasonal influenza vaccination.

TCRdb redid the calling of the RT-PCR reads with MiXCR, one entry per CDR3 protein. The sample shows around 710,000 distinct CDR3 sequences, approximately 15% of them seen only once. The specimen was PBMCs from blood, collected roughly 2 weeks before vaccination. J is TRBJ2-1 and V is TRBV7-2, with D perhaps matching TRBD2 (5 bases). The TCR comes from a man aged 50-60 years who received an inactivated influenza vaccine. The CDR3 DNA reads as TGTGCCAGCAGCTTAACACTAGTCGCAAGGAATGAGCAGTTCTTC. As protein: CASSLTLVARNEQFF.